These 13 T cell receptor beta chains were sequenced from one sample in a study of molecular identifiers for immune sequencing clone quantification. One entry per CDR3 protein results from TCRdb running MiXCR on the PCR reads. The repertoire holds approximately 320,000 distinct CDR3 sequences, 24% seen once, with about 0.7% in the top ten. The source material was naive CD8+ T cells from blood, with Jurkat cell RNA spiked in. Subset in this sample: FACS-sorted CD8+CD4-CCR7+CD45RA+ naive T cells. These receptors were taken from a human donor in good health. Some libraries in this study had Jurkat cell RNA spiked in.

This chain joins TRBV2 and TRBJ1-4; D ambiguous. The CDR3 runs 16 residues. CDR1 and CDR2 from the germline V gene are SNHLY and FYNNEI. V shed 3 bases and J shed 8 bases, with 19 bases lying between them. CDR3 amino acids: CASSDDGRDNVEKLFF. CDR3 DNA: TGTGCCAGCAGTGATGATGGGAGGGATAATGTAGAAAAACTGTTTTTT.

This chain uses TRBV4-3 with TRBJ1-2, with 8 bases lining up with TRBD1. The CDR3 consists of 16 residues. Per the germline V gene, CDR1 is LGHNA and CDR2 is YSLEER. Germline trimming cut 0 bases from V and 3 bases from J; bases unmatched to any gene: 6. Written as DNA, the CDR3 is TGCGCCAGCAGCCAAGAGTTTGACAGGGGCGACTATGGCTACACCTTC. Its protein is CASSQEFDRGDYGYTF.

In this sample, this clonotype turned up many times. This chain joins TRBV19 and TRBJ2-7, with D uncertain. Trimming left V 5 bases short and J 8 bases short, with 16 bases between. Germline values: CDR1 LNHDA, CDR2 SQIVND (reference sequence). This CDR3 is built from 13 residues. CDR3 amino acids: CASSEGLGLKQYF. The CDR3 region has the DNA TGTGCCAGTAGTGAAGGCCTAGGTTTAAAGCAGTACTTC.

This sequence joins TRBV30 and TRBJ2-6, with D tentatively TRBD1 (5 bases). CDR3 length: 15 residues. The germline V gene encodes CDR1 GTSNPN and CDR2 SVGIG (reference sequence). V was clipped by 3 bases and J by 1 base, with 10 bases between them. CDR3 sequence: CAWRDQGSGANVLTF. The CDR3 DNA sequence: TGTGCCTGGAGAGACCAGGGTTCTGGGGCCAACGTCCTGACTTTC.

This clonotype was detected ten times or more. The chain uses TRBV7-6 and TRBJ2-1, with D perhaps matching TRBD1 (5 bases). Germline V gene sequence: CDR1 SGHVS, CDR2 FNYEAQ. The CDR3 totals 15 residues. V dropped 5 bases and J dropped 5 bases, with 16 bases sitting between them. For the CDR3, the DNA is TGTGCCAGCAGCCAAGACCCGGACACGAACAATGAGCAGTTCTTC. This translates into CASSQDPDTNNEQFF.

The CDR3 nucleotides read TGTGCCAGCAGTTACCGTCAGGGGAGGGGCGAGCAGTACTTC. Its translation is CASSYRQGRGEQYF. The chain carries TRBV6-5 and TRBJ2-7, with D perhaps matching TRBD2 (7 bases). Trimming pared 2 bases from V and 6 bases from J, leaving 14 bases between. This CDR3 region has 14 residues. The germline V gene encodes CDR1 MNHEY and CDR2 SVGAGI.

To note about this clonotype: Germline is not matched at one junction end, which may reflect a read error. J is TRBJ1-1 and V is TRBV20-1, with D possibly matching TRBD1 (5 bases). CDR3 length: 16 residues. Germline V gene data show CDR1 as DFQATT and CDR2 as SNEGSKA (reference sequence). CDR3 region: CRARVGGEGKNTEAFF. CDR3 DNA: TGCAGGGCTAGAGTGGGGGGTGAGGGCAAGAACACTGAAGCTTTCTTT.

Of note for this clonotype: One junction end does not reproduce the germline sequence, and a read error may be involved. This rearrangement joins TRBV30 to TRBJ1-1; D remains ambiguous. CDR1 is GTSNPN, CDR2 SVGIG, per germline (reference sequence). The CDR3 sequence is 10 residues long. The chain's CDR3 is CAWGDTKAFF. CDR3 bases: TGTGCCTGGGGAGACACTAAAGCTTTCTTT.

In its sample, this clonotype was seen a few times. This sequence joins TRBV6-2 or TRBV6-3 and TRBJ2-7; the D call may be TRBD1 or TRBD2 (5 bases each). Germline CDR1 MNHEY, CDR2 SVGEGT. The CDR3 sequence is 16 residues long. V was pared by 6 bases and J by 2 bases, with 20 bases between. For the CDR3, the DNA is TGTGCCAGCAGCGCTCTTACAGGCCCCGGGGCCTACGAGCAGTACTTC. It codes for CASSALTGPGAYEQYF.

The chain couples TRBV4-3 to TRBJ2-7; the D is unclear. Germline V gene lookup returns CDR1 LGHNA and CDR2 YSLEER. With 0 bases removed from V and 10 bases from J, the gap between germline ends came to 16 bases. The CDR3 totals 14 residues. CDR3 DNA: TGCGCCAGCAGCCAAGACGCGACACAAATCCACCAGTACTTC. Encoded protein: CASSQDATQIHQYF.

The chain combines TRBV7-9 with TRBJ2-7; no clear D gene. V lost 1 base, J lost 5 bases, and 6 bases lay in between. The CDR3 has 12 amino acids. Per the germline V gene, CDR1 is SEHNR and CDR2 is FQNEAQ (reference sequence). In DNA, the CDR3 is TGTGCCAGCAGCTTAGTTCAGGACGAGCAGTACTTC. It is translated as CASSLVQDEQYF. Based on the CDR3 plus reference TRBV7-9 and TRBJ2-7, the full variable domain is DTGVSQNPRHKITKRGQNVTFRCDPISEHNRLYWYRQTLGQGPEFLTYFQNEAQLEKSRLLSDRFSAERPKGSFSTLEIQRTEQGDSAMYLCASSLVQDEQYFGPGTRLTVT.

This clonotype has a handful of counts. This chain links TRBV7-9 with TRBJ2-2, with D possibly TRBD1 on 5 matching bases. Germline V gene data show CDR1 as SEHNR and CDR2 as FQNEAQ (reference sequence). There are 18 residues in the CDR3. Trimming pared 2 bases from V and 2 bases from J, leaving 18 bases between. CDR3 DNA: TGTGCCAGCAGCTTACTGTGGGGCGAAAATACTAACACCGGGGAGCTGTTTTTT. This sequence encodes CASSLLWGENTNTGELFF.

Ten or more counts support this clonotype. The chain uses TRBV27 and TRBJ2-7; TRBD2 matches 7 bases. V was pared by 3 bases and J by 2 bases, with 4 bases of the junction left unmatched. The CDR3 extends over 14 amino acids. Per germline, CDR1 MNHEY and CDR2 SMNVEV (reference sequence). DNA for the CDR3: TGTGCCAGCAGTTTGGCGGGGAGGGCCTACGAGCAGTACTTC. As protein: CASSLAGRAYEQYF.